Below are 29 T cell receptor beta chains sequenced from a single sample in a study of blood T cell repertoires in COVID-19. The assay was immunoSEQ multiplex PCR, and TCRdb's table has in-frame clones only and misses some. This sample has hundreds of thousands of clones; roughly 83% occur once, and the top ten carry more than 7%. The sample comprised peripheral blood. The receptor set was obtained from a man older than 75 with acute or convalescent COVID-19.

The J gene is TRBJ2-1, the V gene TRBV24-1; D gene unclear. The germline V and J ends were trimmed by 1 base and 7 bases, with 7 bases remaining between them. CDR1 is KGHDR, CDR2 SFDVKD, per germline. The CDR3 length is 13 residues. As DNA, the CDR3 is TGTGCCACCAGTGATTTAGCGAGGAATGAGCAGTTCTTC. Translated: CATSDLARNEQFF.

The genes are TRBV2 and TRBJ2-5; 9 bases agree with TRBD2. J was trimmed by 5 bases and V by 1 base; bases with no gene match: 8. CDR3 length: 16 amino acids. Germline V gives CDR1 SNHLY, CDR2 FYNNEI. The DNA of the CDR3 is TGTGCCAGCAGTGAAGGACTAGCGGCAGACGTTGAGACCCAGTACTTC. It encodes CASSEGLAADVETQYF.

This chain uses TRBV7-9 with TRBJ1-1; D unclear. CDR3 length: 15 amino acids. Germline V CDR1 and CDR2: SEHNR, FQNEAQ (reference sequence). Trimming shortened V by 5 bases and J by 2 bases, and 15 bases separated the two germline ends. The CDR3 sequence: CASSQQSGRNTEAFF. CDR3 nucleotide sequence: TGTGCCAGCAGCCAACAGTCCGGAAGAAACACTGAAGCTTTCTTT.

This chain links TRBV5-1 with TRBJ1-1; 9 bases match TRBD1. This CDR3 has 14 residues. With V trimmed by 7 bases and J by 4 bases, 8 bases remained unmatched. The germline gives CDR1 SGHRS, CDR2 YFSETQ. The CDR3 DNA follows: TGCGCCAGCCGACTAACGACAGGGGGCACTGAAGCTTTCTTT. This sequence encodes CASRLTTGGTEAFF.

This rearrangement joins TRBV3-1 (or the pseudogene TRBV3-2) to TRBJ1-1; 7 bases match TRBD1. The CDR3 is 14 amino acids. The V gene's germline CDR1 is LGHDT and CDR2 YNNKEL (reference sequence). With V trimmed by 4 bases and J by 3 bases, 5 bases remained unmatched. CDR3 sequence (DNA): TGTGCCAGCAGCCCTTACAGGGGTGACACTGAAGCTTTCTTT. Protein sequence: CASSPYRGDTEAFF.

This clone was counted many times. The genes are TRBV6-5 and TRBJ1-5; maybe TRBD1 (6 bases). Per the germline V gene, CDR1 is MNHEY and CDR2 is SVGAGI. This CDR3 is 15 amino acids long. V lost 6 bases to trimming and J lost 0 bases, with 12 bases between them. CDR3 sequence (DNA): TGTGCCAGCAGAAAAAGGGACAATAGCAATCAGCCCCAGCATTTT. Translation gives CASRKRDNSNQPQHF.

The J gene is TRBJ2-1, the V gene TRBV11-2; 11 nucleotides align to TRBD1. Trimming cost V 5 bases and J 4 bases; bases outside gene matches: 7. The CDR3 has 16 residues. Germline V CDR1 and CDR2: SGHAT, FQNNGV. For the CDR3, the DNA is TGTGCCAGCAGCCCCCGGGACAGGGGGATTTACAATGAGCAGTTCTTC. It yields the protein CASSPRDRGIYNEQFF. Using reference TRBV11-2 and TRBJ2-1 for the parts outside the CDR3, the full variable domain is EAGVAQSPRYKIIEKRQSVAFWCNPISGHATLYWYQQILGQGPKLLIQFQNNGVVDDSQLPKDRFSAERLKGVDSTLKIQPAKLEDSAVYLCASSPRDRGIYNEQFFGPGTRLTVL.

This chain joins TRBV7-9 and TRBJ1-2; a weak D match, TRBD1 (6 bases). The CDR3 spans 13 residues. The V end lost 6 bases, the J end lost 6 bases, and 14 bases lay between the germline ends. Germline-derived CDR1 and CDR2 are SEHNR and FQNEAQ (reference sequence). Here the CDR3 DNA reads TGTGCCAGCAGGTACCAGGGGAAACATGGCTACACCTTC. This translates into CASRYQGKHGYTF.

J is TRBJ1-6 and V is TRBV3-1 (or the pseudogene TRBV3-2); the match to TRBD1 covers 7 bases. Germline loops: CDR1 LGHDT, CDR2 YNNKEL (reference sequence). The CDR3 contains 15 residues. V shed 3 bases and J 7 bases; nucleotides not matched to a gene: 6. CDR3 nucleotide sequence: TGTGCCAGCAGCCAGCCGGGACAGATCAATTCACCCCTCCACTTT. Protein sequence: CASSQPGQINSPLHF.

The chain carries TRBV3-1 (or the pseudogene TRBV3-2) and TRBJ1-1; D is uncertain. CDR1 is LGHDT, CDR2 YNNKEL, per germline (reference sequence). Deletions cut 2 bases from V and 1 base from J, with 8 bases between. This CDR3 spans 14 amino acids. The CDR3 coding sequence is TGTGCCAGCAGCCAACGAGGTACGAACACTGAAGCTTTCTTT. Amino acid sequence: CASSQRGTNTEAFF.

This clone occurred a few times. This chain links TRBV9 with TRBJ2-7; no definite D call. V was pared by 1 base and J by 2 bases, with 10 bases between. CDR1 is SGDLS and CDR2 is YYNGEE in the germline V gene. The length of the CDR3 is 14 residues. CDR3 sequence: CASSVRGIPYEQYF. The CDR3 DNA reads TGTGCCAGCAGCGTAAGAGGTATCCCCTACGAGCAGTACTTC.

This chain joins TRBV5-6 and TRBJ2-5, with 8 nucleotides matching TRBD1. The CDR3 extends over 16 amino acids. J lost 9 bases, V lost 1 base, and 14 bases had no gene match. CDR1 and CDR2 from the germline V gene are SGHDT and YYEEEE. CDR3 in DNA: TGTGCCAGCAGCTTGATAGGGGCAGGGGGCAAAAGGGCCCAGTACTTC. This translates into CASSLIGAGGKRAQYF.

This chain connects TRBV24-1 to TRBJ2-1; 10 bases map to TRBD1. The CDR3 runs 16 residues. Trimming removed 2 bases from V and 8 bases from J; junction bases left unmatched: 8. The germline CDR1 and CDR2 sequences are KGHDR and SFDVKD. CDR3 in amino acids: CATSDSPGQGIDEQFF. The CDR3 DNA reads as TGTGCCACCAGTGATTCACCGGGACAGGGGATTGATGAGCAGTTCTTC.

This chain uses TRBV5-1 with TRBJ2-6; 10 bases match TRBD1. The germline gives CDR1 SGHRS, CDR2 YFSETQ. This CDR3 is built from 20 residues. The junction had 11 bases not matched to a gene; V was cut back by 0 bases and J by 2 bases. CDR3 coding DNA: TGCGCCAGCAGCTTGGTCCCTCCCGGGACAGGGGACCCTGGGGCCAACGTCCTGACTTTC. Protein product: CASSLVPPGTGDPGANVLTF. Based on the CDR3 plus reference TRBV5-1 and TRBJ2-6, the full variable domain is KAGVTQTPRYLIKTRGQQVTLSCSPISGHRSVSWYQQTPGQGLQFLFEYFSETQRNKGNFPGRFSGRQFSNSRSEMNVSTLELGDSALYLCASSLVPPGTGDPGANVLTFGAGSRLTVL.

V is TRBV7-9 and J is TRBJ2-3; 9 bases match TRBD2. The trim removed 2 bases at V and 6 bases at J, leaving 9 bases unmatched. Per germline, CDR1 SEHNR and CDR2 FQNEAQ (reference sequence). This CDR3 is built from 16 residues. This CDR3 is CASSLWSGGISDTQYF. The DNA of the CDR3 is TGTGCCAGCAGCTTATGGAGCGGGGGGATTTCGGATACGCAGTATTTT.

The V and J genes are TRBV7-9 and TRBJ1-6; a possible D gene is TRBD1 (5 bases). CDR1 is SEHNR, CDR2 FQNEAQ, per germline (reference sequence). There are 18 residues in the CDR3. Trimming took off 5 bases at V and 1 base at J, with 18 bases between the two ends. CDR3 residues: CASSRQPKGPSYNSPLHF. CDR3 sequence (DNA): TGTGCCAGCAGCAGACAGCCTAAGGGCCCTTCCTATAATTCACCCCTCCACTTT. The full variable domain, rest sourced from reference TRBV7-9 and TRBJ1-6, is DTGVSQNPRHKITKRGQNVTFRCDPISEHNRLYWYRQTLGQGPEFLTYFQNEAQLEKSRLLSDRFSAERPKGSFSTLEIQRTEQGDSAMYLCASSRQPKGPSYNSPLHFGNGTRLTVT.

The chain is built from TRBV19 and TRBJ1-5; 9 nucleotides align to TRBD1. The V segment lost 7 bases and the J segment 5 bases; nucleotides outside the gene matches: 9. Germline values: CDR1 LNHDA, CDR2 SQIVND (reference sequence). This CDR3 region has 15 residues. For the CDR3, the DNA is TGTGCCAGTATGGAGGACAGGGGAGCGTATCAGCCCCAGCATTTT. Protein: CASMEDRGAYQPQHF. Full variable domain (remainder filled in from reference TRBV19 and TRBJ1-5): DGGITQSPKYLFRKEGQNVTLSCEQNLNHDAMYWYRQDPGQGLRLIYYSQIVNDFQKGDIAEGYSVSREKKESFPLTVTSAQKNPTAFYLCASMEDRGAYQPQHFGDGTRLSIL.

The chain uses TRBV19 and TRBJ1-5, with 7 positions matching TRBD1. This CDR3 comprises 14 residues. V lost 6 bases and J lost 2; bases outside the gene matches: 4. Looked up from germline, CDR1 is LNHDA and CDR2 is SQIVND (reference sequence). The CDR3 nucleotides are TGTGCCAGTAGCCCCACAGGGGGCAATCAGCCCCAGCATTTT. Protein: CASSPTGGNQPQHF.

The chain couples TRBV29-1 to TRBJ1-1, with 9 bases matching TRBD1. This CDR3 is 17 amino acids long. V gave up 5 bases and J gave up 0 bases; unmatched junction bases: 13. Per the germline V gene, CDR1 is SQVTM and CDR2 is ANQGSEA. The CDR3 DNA reads as TGCAGCGTTAACCTAGGACAGGGGTTGGTCGTGAACACTGAAGCTTTCTTT. Translating gives CSVNLGQGLVVNTEAFF.

The V call is TRBV5-6, the J call TRBJ2-1; TRBD2 might be the D (6 bases). Germline lookup yields CDR1 SGHDT and CDR2 YYEEEE. V was shortened by 2 bases and J by 1 base, with 22 bases between the two germline ends. This CDR3 has 19 residues. The CDR3 nucleotides read TGTGCCAGCAGCTTTTCAGGTACGGGAGTACGGCTGTCCTACAATGAGCAGTTCTTC. It is translated as CASSFSGTGVRLSYNEQFF.

The rearrangement uses TRBV5-1 and TRBJ2-5; no clear D. The CDR3 totals 14 residues. Germline V gene data show CDR1 as SGHRS and CDR2 as YFSETQ. V lost 0 bases, J lost 4 bases, and 10 bases lay in between. CDR3 sequence (DNA): TGCGCCAGCAGCTTGGATTTTTCCCTAGAGACCCAGTACTTC. This gives the protein CASSLDFSLETQYF.

The chain combines TRBV9 with TRBJ1-1, with TRBD1 matching 9 bases. This CDR3 region has 13 residues. CDR1 is SGDLS and CDR2 is YYNGEE in the germline V gene. The V and J ends lost 4 bases and 7 bases, in that order; junction bases with no gene match: 5. CDR3 DNA sequence: TGTGCCAGCAGCCTGGGACAGGGCAATGAAGCTTTCTTT. This translates into CASSLGQGNEAFF.

V and J are TRBV27 and TRBJ1-4; D possibly corresponds to TRBD1 (5 bases). CDR1 is MNHEY and CDR2 is SMNVEV in the germline V gene (reference sequence). The CDR3 extends over 14 amino acids. Between the trimmed V and J ends, which lost 1 base and 8 bases, there was a span of 11 bases. The CDR3 DNA reads as TGTGCCAGCAGTTTATTGTTAAGGGGAGAAAAACTGTTTTTT. Its translation is CASSLLLRGEKLFF.

V usage is TRBV9 and J usage is TRBJ2-7; 7 positions agree with TRBD1. V lost 4 bases, J lost 0 bases, and 4 bases stayed unmatched. CDR1 is SGDLS and CDR2 is YYNGEE in the germline V gene. The CDR3 consists of 14 residues. The CDR3 DNA sequence: TGTGCCAGCAGCCGTGGGACAGCCTCCTACGAGCAGTACTTC. This sequence encodes CASSRGTASYEQYF.

The chain combines TRBV19 with TRBJ1-5; D might be TRBD1 (5 bases). The CDR3 runs to 16 residues. Germline CDR1 and CDR2: LNHDA and SQIVND (reference sequence). The V gene lost 0 bases and the J gene lost 6 bases, with 15 bases spanning the gap. The CDR3 sequence: CASSIDWRGTVQPQHF. The CDR3 bases are TGTGCCAGTAGTATAGATTGGCGGGGGACGGTTCAGCCCCAGCATTTT. The full variable domain, rest sourced from reference TRBV19 and TRBJ1-5, is DGGITQSPKYLFRKEGQNVTLSCEQNLNHDAMYWYRQDPGQGLRLIYYSQIVNDFQKGDIAEGYSVSREKKESFPLTVTSAQKNPTAFYLCASSIDWRGTVQPQHFGDGTRLSIL.

This clone was found a few times. Here the CDR3 reads CASARGGTSTMFF. The CDR3, as DNA: TGTGCCAGCGCGCGGGGGGGGACCTCTACCATGTTTTTT. This rearrangement joins TRBV3-1 (or the pseudogene TRBV3-2) to TRBJ1-4; TRBD1 might be the D (5 bases). CDR1 LGHDT and CDR2 YNNKEL come from the germline V gene (reference sequence). V was clipped by 8 bases and J by 15 bases, with 22 bases between them. The CDR3 consists of 13 residues.

This chain links TRBV4-2 with TRBJ2-1, with D hard to call. The V end was cut by 4 bases, the J end by 2 bases, with 15 bases between. Germline V gives CDR1 LGHNA, CDR2 YNFKEQ. The CDR3 covers 16 residues. In DNA form, the CDR3 reads TGTGCCAGCAGCCTCTTCAAAGGAGAGGCCTACAATGAGCAGTTCTTC. Protein: CASSLFKGEAYNEQFF.

The V and J genes are TRBV7-9 and TRBJ2-5, with 13 positions matching TRBD2. The V and J ends lost 5 bases and 4 bases, in that order; junction bases with no gene match: 4. Looked up from germline, CDR1 is SEHNR and CDR2 is FQNEAQ (reference sequence). The CDR3 loop spans 15 amino acids. As DNA, the CDR3 is TGTGCCAGCAGCGCCGGGACTAGCGGGATAGAGACCCAGTACTTC. It encodes CASSAGTSGIETQYF.

This clone was picked up a small number of times. The CDR3 nucleotides read TGTGCCAGCAGCTTAGTTCGGACAGGGGCTGGCTACGAGCAGTACTTC. It encodes CASSLVRTGAGYEQYF. V is TRBV7-2 and J is TRBJ2-7; 9 nucleotides match TRBD1. Trimming cost V 1 base and J 3 bases; bases outside gene matches: 7. The CDR3 runs 16 residues. CDR1 and CDR2 (germline): SGHTA, FQGNSA.